The present T cell receptor beta chain was sequenced within a study of regulatory T cells in long-lasting Graves disease. Many counts were recorded for this clonotype. Its antigen is as yet unknown. Findings and limits, study-wide: Persistent disease preferred TRBV28, TRBJ1-2 and TRBJ2-5; new disease, TRBV20-1 and TRBJ2-1. Newly diagnosed patients had higher TCR diversity than persistent Graves' patients did.

The germline V gene encodes CDR1 MNHNS and CDR2 SASEGT. The CDR3 sequence is 14 residues long. Trimming cost V 1 base and J 3 bases, with 6 bases left between them. Time point here: newly diagnosed GD, antithyroid drugs for less than 3 months. Extracted RNA from PBMCs served as the source of the TCR library. Arm-PCR of CDR3 regions with iRepertoire HTBI primers generated TCR beta libraries. TCRdb independently ran MiXCR on the multiplex PCR reads; one entry per CDR3 protein. The sample lists fewer than 400,000 distinct CDR3 sequences; under 20% were seen once. The receptor was isolated from a female donor with Graves disease. The sample in question was peripheral blood mononuclear cells (PBMCs), obtained at new diagnosis, from a patient treated with antithyroid drugs. The chain links TRBV6-1 to TRBJ1-4; tentative D call: TRBD1 (5 bases). This CDR3 reads CASSEGGANEKLFF. Written as DNA, the CDR3 is TGTGCCAGCAGTGAAGGGGGGGCTAATGAAAAACTGTTTTTT.